This is a list of T cell receptor beta chains from one sample in a study of blood T cell repertoires in COVID-19. Some clones are missing from TCRdb's copy, which holds only in-frame ones; the method was immunoSEQ multiplex PCR. The sample has about 160,000 clones, roughly 90% seen once. Sequenced input: peripheral blood. Receptor source: a man in his fifties or sixties with active or convalescent COVID-19. Both conserved end residues are part of each CDR3. Fields, in order: clone size, V gene, D gene, J gene, CDR3 protein, CDR3 DNA. D genes are given only for firm matches. Not all rows give a size; the values are once, few, many and, for expanded clones, a class.

-	TRBV7-9	TRBD2	TRBJ2-5	CASSLGSSGRRETQYF	TGTGCCAGCAGCTTAGGTTCCAGCGGGAGGAGGGAGACCCAGTACTTC
-	TRBV5-1	TRBD1	TRBJ2-7	CASRLGGQPWQYF	TGCGCCAGCAGGTTAGGGGGCCAACCCTGGCAGTACTTC
-	TRBV6-2/TRBV6-3	TRBD2	TRBJ2-5	CASSYSASGGVETQYF	TGTGCCAGCAGTTACTCGGCTAGCGGGGGCGTGGAGACCCAGTACTTC
-	TRBV28	-	TRBJ1-2	CASSSDLYGYTF	TGTGCCAGCAGTTCTGACTTATATGGCTACACCTTC
-	TRBV7-9	TRBD1	TRBJ1-2	CASSLGQNNYGYTF	TGTGCCAGCAGCTTGGGACAGAATAACTATGGCTACACCTTC
-	TRBV3-1/TRBV3-2	TRBD2	TRBJ2-1	CASSQAGGPSEQFF	TGTGCCAGCAGCCAAGCGGGAGGGCCAAGTGAGCAGTTCTTC
-	TRBV9	TRBD2	TRBJ2-7	CASSLQGLAGGDEQYF	TGTGCCAGCAGCCTGCAGGGACTAGCGGGGGGTGACGAGCAGTACTTC
once	TRBV11-2	TRBD1	TRBJ1-5	CASSLTGDGNQPQHF	TGTGCCAGCAGCTTAACAGGGGATGGCAATCAGCCCCAGCATTTT
-	TRBV10-2	TRBD1	TRBJ2-2	CASSDPRQGNTGELFF	TGCGCCAGCAGTGATCCTCGACAGGGGAACACCGGGGAGCTGTTTTTT
-	TRBV4-1	-	TRBJ1-2	CASSQEQGLWDGYTF	TGCGCCAGCAGCCAAGAACAGGGACTATGGGATGGCTACACCTTC
-	TRBV19	TRBD1	TRBJ1-1	CASSPGTELGDTEAFF	TGTGCCAGTAGTCCCGGGACAGAACTGGGAGACACTGAAGCTTTCTTT
once	TRBV5-1	-	TRBJ2-2	CASSLAMKNTGELFF	TGCGCCAGCAGCTTAGCAATGAAGAACACCGGGGAGCTGTTTTTT
-	TRBV2	-	TRBJ1-4	CASRVRGDEKLFF	TGTGCCAGCAGAGTCAGGGGAGATGAAAAACTGTTTTTT
-	TRBV5-4	TRBD1	TRBJ2-7	CASSDRVTYEQYF	TGTGCCAGCAGCGACAGGGTTACCTACGAGCAGTACTTC
-	TRBV3-1/TRBV3-2	-	TRBJ1-2	CASSQGSLPYTF	TGTGCCAGCAGCCAAGGCAGTCTCCCCTACACCTTC
-	TRBV2	TRBD1	TRBJ1-4	CASRTQGGNEKLFF	TGTGCCAGCAGGACTCAGGGGGGTAATGAAAAACTGTTTTTT
-	TRBV7-9	TRBD1	TRBJ1-4	CASSLGVAGGLEKLFF	TGTGCCAGCAGCTTAGGCGTAGCAGGGGGCTTGGAAAAACTGTTTTTT
once	TRBV4-2	TRBD2	TRBJ2-1	CASSQDQGAGGLNEQFF	TGTGCCAGCAGCCAAGATCAGGGAGCGGGAGGCCTCAATGAGCAGTTCTTC
-	TRBV18	TRBD2	TRBJ2-7	CASSPRTSGTYEQYF	TGTGCCAGCTCACCTAGGACTAGCGGTACCTACGAGCAGTACTTC
-	TRBV15	TRBD1	TRBJ2-1	CATSRHRDRVNEQFF	TGTGCCACCAGCAGACACCGGGACAGGGTCAATGAGCAGTTCTTC
-	TRBV19	-	TRBJ2-5	CASSIRPGSETQYF	TGTGCCAGTAGTATCCGCCCGGGTTCAGAGACCCAGTACTTC
few	TRBV7-9	TRBD1	TRBJ2-7	CASSRQGAAYEQYF	TGTGCCAGCAGCCGCCAGGGGGCGGCCTACGAGCAGTACTTC
once	TRBV19	TRBD2	TRBJ2-2	CASRASGRTGELFF	TGTGCCAGTAGAGCCAGCGGGAGAACCGGGGAGCTGTTTTTT
-	TRBV3-1/TRBV3-2	-	TRBJ1-2	CASSQGRWAYGYTF	TGTGCCAGCAGCCAAGGGCGATGGGCCTATGGCTACACCTTC
-	TRBV19	TRBD1	TRBJ1-5	CASSVVGTGSNQPQHF	TGTGCCAGTAGTGTTGTCGGGACAGGGAGCAATCAGCCCCAGCATTTT
-	TRBV7-9	-	TRBJ1-2	CASSLRAGARVYGYTF	TGTGCCAGCAGCTTAAGGGCAGGGGCGCGTGTCTATGGCTACACCTTC
few	TRBV6-6	TRBD1	TRBJ1-5	CASSRPYDRVSNQPQHF	TGTGCCAGCAGTCGACCCTACGACAGGGTGAGCAATCAGCCCCAGCATTTT
-	TRBV15	-	TRBJ2-7	CATSRDNLGVEQYF	TGTGCCACCAGCAGAGATAATTTGGGAGTCGAGCAGTACTTC
-	TRBV14	TRBD1	TRBJ1-2	CASSFDRVLNYGYTF	TGTGCCAGCAGCTTCGACAGGGTTCTCAACTATGGCTACACCTTC
-	TRBV10-3	TRBD1	TRBJ2-3	CAISRTGTVDTQYF	TGTGCCATCAGTAGGACAGGCACGGTTGATACGCAGTATTTT
-	TRBV6-5	TRBD2	TRBJ2-1	CASSGLAGSRFF	TGTGCCAGCAGCGGACTAGCGGGTTCTCGGTTCTTC
-	TRBV24-1	TRBD2	TRBJ2-3	CATSDGLAGVADTQYF	TGTGCCACCAGTGATGGGCTAGCGGGAGTCGCAGATACGCAGTATTTT
-	TRBV9	-	TRBJ2-3	CASSPHRNRPDTQYF	TGTGCCAGCAGCCCCCACAGGAACCGACCAGATACGCAGTATTTT
-	TRBV19	-	TRBJ1-1	CASKETGLSTEAFF	TGTGCCAGTAAAGAAACAGGGTTGAGCACTGAAGCTTTCTTT
-	TRBV18	TRBD1	TRBJ1-1	CASSPLGTGGLNTEAFF	TGTGCCAGCTCACCACTCGGGACAGGGGGCCTGAACACTGAAGCTTTCTTT
-	TRBV5-1	TRBD2	TRBJ2-3	CASRGTSGAQHVWYF	TGCGCCAGCAGGGGTACTAGCGGGGCCCAACATGTTTGGTATTTT
few	TRBV18	TRBD2	TRBJ2-5	CASSLFRDYQETQYF	TGTGCCAGCTCACTTTTTCGGGACTATCAAGAGACCCAGTACTTC
-	TRBV5-6	TRBD1	TRBJ1-5	CASSWGQGGPQHF	TGTGCCAGCAGCTGGGGACAGGGTGGGCCCCAGCATTTT
-	TRBV12-3/TRBV12-4	-	TRBJ2-7	CASSRGISYEQYF	TGTGCCAGCAGCCGGGGGATCTCCTACGAGCAGTACTTC
once	TRBV30	-	TRBJ1-1	CAWSPDRPNTEAFF	TGTGCCTGGAGTCCAGACAGGCCGAACACTGAAGCTTTCTTT
-	TRBV28	-	TRBJ1-1	CASSPTWRDTEAFF	TGTGCCAGCAGCCCCACGTGGAGAGACACTGAAGCTTTCTTT
-	TRBV14	-	TRBJ2-1	CASSQHRQFSYNEQFF	TGTGCCAGCAGCCAACACAGACAATTCTCCTACAATGAGCAGTTCTTC
-	TRBV27	-	TRBJ1-1	CASSSGFEVTEAFF	TGTGCCAGCAGTTCTGGGTTTGAGGTCACTGAAGCTTTCTTT
-	TRBV7-9	TRBD1	TRBJ2-6	CASSPTRHTGASGANVLTF	TGTGCCAGCAGCCCAACTCGTCACACAGGGGCCTCTGGGGCCAACGTCCTGACTTTC
-	TRBV7-2	-	TRBJ2-7	CASSLGEHSYEQYF	TGTGCCAGCAGCTTGGGCGAACACTCCTACGAGCAGTACTTC